Below, one TCR beta chain is given with its context. What this receptor recognizes is not known. No much larger clone exists at a distance of one base, and base qualities are not known. CD8 naive samples were CD45RO-negative cells positively selected for CCR7, giving a CD45RA+CCR7+ population that excluded TemRA cells. The donors were healthy, HIV-negative adults who had no recently reported acute infections or vaccinations. Every donor was a Caucasian adult residing in Nashville, Tennessee, USA. After blood collection by leukapheresis, PBMCs were isolated using Ficoll-Histopaque density gradient centrifugation and then cryopreserved in the vapor phase of liquid nitrogen. Purity and quantity of every magnetically sorted T cell population were checked by analytical flow cytometry. Genomic DNA was isolated from each sorted fraction and quantified by UV absorbance on a Nanodrop 2000c. These data belong to a study of shared clonotypes between healthy human individuals (dated by TCRdb to 2019 to 2021). Broadly, across the study: A couple of women and a few men aged 18 to 49 years were included in the cohort. For each donor, three plates each were used for CD4 naive and CD4 memory, two plates were used for CD8 naive, and one plate was used for CD8 memory. To estimate repertoire size and how much clonotypes are shared between individuals, the study performed deep sequencing of blood TCR repertoires from five healthy adults. Each donor's leukapheresis produced roughly between roughly 0.85 and 10 billion PBMCs. To increase sequencing depth and limit assay-specific biases, different laboratories used diverse techniques to prepare libraries and sequence TCR repertoires.

Beyond this particular receptor, the publication reports: Because the study included a small number of donors, the genetic and exposure-history diversity represented was limited. Pairwise subsampling indicated that sequencing depth was expected to affect the degree of clonotype sharing among donors. Even with the large sequencing depth, rarefaction of the sorted-subset datasets indicated that sequencing was incomplete. Compared with non-shared clonotypes, clonotypes shared by all four sorted-subset donors had higher generation probabilities. Approximately 5% of naive CD4, around 4% of naive CD8, roughly 2.5% of memory CD4, and about 0.4% of memory CD8 clonotypes were shared across four donors. Sampling was restricted to blood, and TCR repertoires in tissue are likely to differ from TCR repertoires in blood. Estimated clonotype richness was generally larger for naive than for memory subsets.

Using the deep immunoSEQ assay, TCR CDR3 regions were amplified from genomic DNA by multiplex PCR. For each cell subset, the extracted genomic DNA was distributed evenly across all wells of several immunoSEQ 96-well plates, and each plate served as one replicate. For sorted subsets, approximately 200 ng of genomic DNA, equivalent to some 30,000 T cell genomes, went into each replicate PCR. Purified libraries were measured with a Qubit 3.0 fluorometer, size-checked on a Bioanalyzer 2100, and measured again with the KAPA Library Quantification kit. A separate single-read 150-cycle Illumina NextSeq 550 flow cell was used to sequence each immunoSEQ 96-well plate. In the authors' own workflow: Because the immunoSEQ output held only junctional sequences and lacked quality scores, the filtering could not match the filtering applied to full-length reads. Sequences were annotated with PyIR, a Python wrapper for IgBLAST v1.9, and V/J genes and CDR3 were assigned using IMGT germline references. Any read was removed if the V/J assignment was weak (E-value above 1e-6), the CDR3 was missing, or the read contained stop codons, out-of-frame junctions, or ambiguous translated residues. V3J clonotypes were defined as sequences sharing the same inferred V gene, J gene, and CDR3 amino acid sequence. Percentage overlap between repertoires was computed as shared unique clonotypes divided by the size of the smaller repertoire. RTK rarefaction, the Chao1 estimator, and Recon v2.1 estimates of unobserved clonotypes were used to assess repertoire richness. Generation probabilities were computed with OLGA for all TCRbeta clonotypes obtained by the gDNA method from a handful of donors. Entries here come from immuneACCESS through TCRdb and include only in-frame sequences with V and J called. Some clones fail to appear in such tables; in the studies checked, an unresolved V gene covers under half of the shortfall, and the cause of the remainder is unknown. The V and J calls and clone size were taken over from that table, and D and trimming were inferred from the DNA. The sample table holds about 2 million clones, of which just under 95% were seen once. The top ten clonotypes cover about 1.1% of the sample.

There are 15 amino acids in the CDR3, from cysteine to phenylalanine inclusive. This entry keeps only the CDR3 DNA: 45 bases, framed from base 1. V trim: 6 bases; J trim: 5 bases; unmatched bases: 10. The germline V gene (reference sequence) gives CDR1 as MNHEY and CDR2 as SMNVEV. This sequence uses TRBV27 and TRBJ1-5, with TRBD1 matching 7 junction bases. This sequence was found in a man younger than 35 in good health. Sequencing was carried out using naive CD8+ T cells sorted from blood. The cell subset or site label, as the study defines it: CD45RA+CCR7+. The CDR3 here reads CASRKGQRGDQPQHF. The sequenced DNA: TGTGCCAGCAGAAAGGGACAGCGAGGAGATCAGCCCCAGCATTTT.